This T cell receptor beta chain was captured in a study of CD8 T cells in Susac syndrome. Regarding the study as a whole: That the number of individuals in its TCR sequencing and HLA analysis was relatively small was acknowledged by the study.

Per the germline V gene, CDR1 is SGHVS and CDR2 is FQNEAQ. The CDR3 contains 18 residues. V lost 5 bases and J 0 bases, leaving 20 bases between the germline ends. Random hexamers primed reverse transcription of about 0.45 to 1 ug RNA. Multiplex immunoSEQ PCR targeted 54 Vbeta and 13 Jbeta TCR beta segments. TCRdb re-analysed the immunoSEQ multiplex PCR reads in MiXCR, keeping a single row per CDR3 protein. The sample lists 150,000 to 190,000 distinct CDR3 sequences, 94% occurring once. As regards this clonotype: The antigen is undetermined.

Sequencing of TCR beta, carried out with a high-throughput approach, was applied to CD8+ and CD4+ T cells from the blood. Isolation of CD8+ and CD4+ T cells was performed negatively, whereas enrichment of TEMRA cells was done by FACS. The clonotype originates from a human donor with multiple sclerosis. This chain joins TRBV7-8 and TRBJ2-1; D might be TRBD2 (6 bases). The sample was CD8+ T cells from PBMCs. CDR3 DNA: TGTGCCAGCAGCCCAAGCCCCGGGACTTCCAGCTCCTACAATGAGCAGTTCTTC. Protein sequence: CASSPSPGTSSSYNEQFF.